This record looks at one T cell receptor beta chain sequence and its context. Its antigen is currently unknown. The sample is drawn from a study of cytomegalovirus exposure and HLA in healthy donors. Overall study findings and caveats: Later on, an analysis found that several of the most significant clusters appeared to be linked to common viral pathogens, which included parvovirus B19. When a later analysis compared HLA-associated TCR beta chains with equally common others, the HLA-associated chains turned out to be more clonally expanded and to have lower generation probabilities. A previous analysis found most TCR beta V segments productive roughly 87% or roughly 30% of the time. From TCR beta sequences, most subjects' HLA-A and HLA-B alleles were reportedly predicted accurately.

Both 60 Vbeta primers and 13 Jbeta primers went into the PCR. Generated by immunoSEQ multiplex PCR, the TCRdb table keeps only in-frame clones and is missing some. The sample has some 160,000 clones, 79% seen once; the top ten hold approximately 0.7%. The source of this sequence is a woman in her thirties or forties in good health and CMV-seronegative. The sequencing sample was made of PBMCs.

The CDR3 DNA is TGTGCCAGCAGCTCCTCGACAGGTCCTAACTATGGCTACACCTTC. Its protein product is CASSSSTGPNYGYTF. V gene TRBV6-1 combines with J gene TRBJ1-2; tentative D call: TRBD1 (6 bases). Germline CDR1 reads MNHNS; CDR2 reads SASEGT. V dropped 6 bases and J dropped 0 bases, with 14 bases sitting between them. CDR3 size: 15 residues.